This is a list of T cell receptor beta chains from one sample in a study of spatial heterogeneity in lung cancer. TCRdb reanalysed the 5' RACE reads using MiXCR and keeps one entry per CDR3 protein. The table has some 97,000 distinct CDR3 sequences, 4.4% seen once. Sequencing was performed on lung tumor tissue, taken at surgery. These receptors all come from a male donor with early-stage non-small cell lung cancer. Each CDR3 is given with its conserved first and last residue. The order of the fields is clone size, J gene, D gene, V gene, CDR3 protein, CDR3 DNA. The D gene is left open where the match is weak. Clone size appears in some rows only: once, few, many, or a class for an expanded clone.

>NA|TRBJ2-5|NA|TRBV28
CATAGVGAETQYF
TGTGCCACCGCCGGCGTAGGGGCAGAGACCCAGTACTTC
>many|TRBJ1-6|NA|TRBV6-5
CASSYSGGSGSPLHF
TGTGCCAGCAGTTACTCGGGGGGAAGTGGTTCACCCCTCCACTTT
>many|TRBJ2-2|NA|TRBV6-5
CASSYSAARGELFF
TGTGCCAGCAGTTACTCGGCGGCACGCGGGGAGCTGTTTTTT
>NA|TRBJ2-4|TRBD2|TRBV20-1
CSATHLAGDGKNIQYF
TGCAGTGCTACTCACTTAGCGGGAGATGGCAAAAACATTCAGTACTTC
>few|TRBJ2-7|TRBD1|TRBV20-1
CSATREDRGYEQYF
TGCAGTGCTACACGAGAAGACAGGGGCTACGAGCAGTACTTC
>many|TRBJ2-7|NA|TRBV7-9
CASSRRPNEQYF
TGTGCCAGCAGCCGTAGACCCAACGAGCAGTACTTC
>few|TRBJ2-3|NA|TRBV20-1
CSESGTDTQYF
TGCAGTGAGTCCGGCACAGATACGCAGTATTTT
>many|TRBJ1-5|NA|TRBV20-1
CSARTTAHSNQPQHF
TGCAGTGCTAGAACGACGGCACATAGCAATCAGCCCCAGCATTTT
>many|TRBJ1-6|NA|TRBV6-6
CAGGRGNSPLHF
TGTGCCGGGGGACGTGGGAATTCACCCCTCCACTTT
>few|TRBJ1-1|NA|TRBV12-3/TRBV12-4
CASSLSGRGTEAFF
TGTGCCAGCAGTTTATCTGGACGCGGCACTGAAGCTTTCTTT
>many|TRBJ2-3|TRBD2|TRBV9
CASSVRGSRSTDTQYF
TGTGCCAGCAGCGTACGCGGGAGTAGGAGCACAGATACGCAGTATTTT
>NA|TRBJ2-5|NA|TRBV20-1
CSARALVETQYF
TGCAGTGCTAGAGCCCTCGTAGAGACCCAGTACTTC
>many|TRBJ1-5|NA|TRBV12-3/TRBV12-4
CASSLAAHQPQHF
TGTGCCAGCAGTTTAGCAGCACATCAGCCCCAGCATTTT
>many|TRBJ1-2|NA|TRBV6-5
CASSYIEGSHYGYTF
TGTGCCAGCAGTTATATAGAGGGCTCTCACTATGGCTACACCTTC
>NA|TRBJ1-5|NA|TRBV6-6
CASTYPNQPQHF
TGTGCCAGCACCTACCCTAATCAGCCCCAGCATTTT
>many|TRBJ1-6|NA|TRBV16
CASSRGSSYNSPLHF
TGTGCCAGCAGCCGAGGGAGCTCCTATAATTCACCCCTCCACTTT
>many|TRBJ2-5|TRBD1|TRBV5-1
CASSQTGGALTQYF
TGCGCCAGCAGCCAAACAGGGGGCGCGTTGACCCAGTACTTC
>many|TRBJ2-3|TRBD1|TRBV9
CASSVWTGDDTDTQYF
TGTGCCAGCAGCGTTTGGACAGGGGATGACACAGATACGCAGTATTTT
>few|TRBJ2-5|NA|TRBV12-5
CASGLDTEQETQYF
TGTGCTAGTGGTCTAGACACAGAGCAAGAGACCCAGTACTTC
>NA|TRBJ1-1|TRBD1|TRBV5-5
CASTSQTGANTEAFF
TGTGCCAGCACCTCTCAAACAGGGGCGAACACTGAAGCTTTCTTT
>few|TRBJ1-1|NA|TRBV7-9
CASSLTARNTEAFF
TGTGCCAGCAGCTTAACAGCCCGGAACACTGAAGCTTTCTTT
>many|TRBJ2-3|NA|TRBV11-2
CASSLYGRPSASTDTQYF
TGTGCCAGCAGCTTATATGGGCGTCCCAGTGCTAGCACAGATACGCAGTATTTT
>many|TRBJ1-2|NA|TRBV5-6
CASSSRADFNLYGYTF
TGTGCCAGCAGCTCACGTGCCGACTTCAACCTCTATGGCTACACCTTC
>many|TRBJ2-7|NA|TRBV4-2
CASSQDPRGDYEQYF
TGTGCCAGCAGCCAAGATCCCAGGGGGGACTACGAGCAGTACTTC
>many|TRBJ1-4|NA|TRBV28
CASSLSPPTVGKLFF
TGTGCCAGCAGTTTATCCCCCCCGACGGTCGGAAAACTGTTTTTT